This record looks at one T cell receptor beta chain sequence and its context. The sample comes from a study of shared clonotypes between healthy human individuals. Assay used: immunoSEQ multiplex PCR; TCRdb lists only in-frame clones, some missing. The profile covers 550,000 to 850,000 clones, with around 70% appearing a single time and under 2% taken by the ten largest. Trimming pared 6 bases from V and 8 bases from J, leaving 19 bases between. Germline lookup yields CDR1 MDHEN and CDR2 SYDVKM. CDR3 length: 14 amino acids. Sequencing input: memory CD4+ T cells sorted from blood. Specified subset: CD45RA-negative fraction. This sequence was found in a woman between 25 and 40 years old in good health. This sequence joins TRBV28 and TRBJ1-2; TRBD1 is a possible D gene (5 bases). The CDR3 sequence: CASRPAGTWGGYTF. Written as DNA, the CDR3 is TGTGCCAGCAGACCCGCGGGGACCTGGGGGGGCTACACCTTC.